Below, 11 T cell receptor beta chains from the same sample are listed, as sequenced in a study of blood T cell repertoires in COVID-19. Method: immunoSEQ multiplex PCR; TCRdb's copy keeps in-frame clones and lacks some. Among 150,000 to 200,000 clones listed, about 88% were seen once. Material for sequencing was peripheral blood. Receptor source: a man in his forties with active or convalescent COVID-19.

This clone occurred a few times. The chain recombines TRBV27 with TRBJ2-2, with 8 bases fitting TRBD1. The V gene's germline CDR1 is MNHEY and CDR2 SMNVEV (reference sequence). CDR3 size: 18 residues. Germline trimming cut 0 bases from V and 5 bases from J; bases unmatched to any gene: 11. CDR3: CASSLSQVWDRRTGELFF. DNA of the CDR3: TGTGCCAGCAGTTTATCCCAGGTGTGGGACAGGCGGACCGGGGAGCTGTTTTTT.

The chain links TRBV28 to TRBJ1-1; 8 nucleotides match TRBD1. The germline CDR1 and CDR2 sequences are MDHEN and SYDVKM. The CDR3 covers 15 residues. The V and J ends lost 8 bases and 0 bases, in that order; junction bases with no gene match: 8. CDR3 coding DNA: TGTGCCAGCTCCTCCTTGGGACAGGTGAACACTGAAGCTTTCTTT. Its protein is CASSSLGQVNTEAFF. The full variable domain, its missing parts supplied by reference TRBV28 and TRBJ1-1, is DVKVTQSSRYLVKRTGEKVFLECVQDMDHENMFWYRQDPGLGLRLIYFSYDVKMKEKGDIPEGYSVSREKKERFSLILESASTNQTSMYLCASSSLGQVNTEAFFGQGTRLTVV.

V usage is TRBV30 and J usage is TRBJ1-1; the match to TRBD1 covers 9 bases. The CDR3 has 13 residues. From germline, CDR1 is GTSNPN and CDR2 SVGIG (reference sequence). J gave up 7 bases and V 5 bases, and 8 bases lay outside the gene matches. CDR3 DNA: TGTGCCTGGGCCAGGGACAGGGCCCATGAAGCTTTCTTT. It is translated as CAWARDRAHEAFF. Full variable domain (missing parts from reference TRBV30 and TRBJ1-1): SQTIHQWPATLVQPVGSPLSLECTVEGTSNPNLYWYRQAAGRGLQLLFYSVGIGQISSEVPQNLSASRPQDRQFILSSKKLLLSDSGFYLCAWARDRAHEAFFGQGTRLTVV.

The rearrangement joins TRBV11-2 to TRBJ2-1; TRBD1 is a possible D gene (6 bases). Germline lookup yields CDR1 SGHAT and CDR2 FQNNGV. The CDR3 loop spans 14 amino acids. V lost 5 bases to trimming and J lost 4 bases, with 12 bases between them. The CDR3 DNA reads TGTGCCAGCAGCCCAGGACAGACTTACAATGAGCAGTTCTTC. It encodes CASSPGQTYNEQFF.

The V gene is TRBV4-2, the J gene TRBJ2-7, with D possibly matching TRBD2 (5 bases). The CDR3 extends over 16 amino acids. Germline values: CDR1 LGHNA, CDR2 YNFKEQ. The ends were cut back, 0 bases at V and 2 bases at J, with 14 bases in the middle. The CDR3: CASSQDFRTSTYEQYF. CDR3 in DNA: TGTGCCAGCAGCCAAGATTTTAGGACTTCTACCTACGAGCAGTACTTC.

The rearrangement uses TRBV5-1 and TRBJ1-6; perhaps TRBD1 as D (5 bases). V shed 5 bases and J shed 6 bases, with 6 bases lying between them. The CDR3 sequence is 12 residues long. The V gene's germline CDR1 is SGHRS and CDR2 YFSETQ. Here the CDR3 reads CASRDTNSPLHF. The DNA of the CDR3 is TGCGCCAGCAGGGACACTAATTCACCCCTCCACTTT.

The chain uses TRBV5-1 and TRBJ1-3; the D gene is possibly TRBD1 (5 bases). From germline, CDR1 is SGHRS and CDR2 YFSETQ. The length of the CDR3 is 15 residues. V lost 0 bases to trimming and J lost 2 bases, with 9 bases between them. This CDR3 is CASSLEAGTGNTIYF. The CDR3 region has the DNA TGCGCCAGCAGCTTGGAGGCAGGGACTGGAAACACCATATATTTT.

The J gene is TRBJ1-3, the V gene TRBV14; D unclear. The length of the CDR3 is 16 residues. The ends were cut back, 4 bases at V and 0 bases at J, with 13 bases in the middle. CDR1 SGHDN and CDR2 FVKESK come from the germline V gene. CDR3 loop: CASSLQGAASGNTIYF. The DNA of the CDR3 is TGTGCCAGCAGCCTACAAGGAGCCGCCTCTGGAAACACCATATATTTT.

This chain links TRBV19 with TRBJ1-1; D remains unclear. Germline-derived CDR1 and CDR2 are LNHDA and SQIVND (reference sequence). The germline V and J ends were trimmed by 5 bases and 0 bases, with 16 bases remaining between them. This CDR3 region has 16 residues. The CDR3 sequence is CASSAYSGSMNTEAFF. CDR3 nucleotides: TGTGCCAGTAGTGCCTACAGCGGCTCCATGAACACTGAAGCTTTCTTT.

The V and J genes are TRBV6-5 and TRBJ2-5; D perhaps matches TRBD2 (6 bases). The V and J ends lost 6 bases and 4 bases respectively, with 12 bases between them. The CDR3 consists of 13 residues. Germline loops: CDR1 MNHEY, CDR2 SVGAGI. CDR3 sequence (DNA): TGTGCCAGCAGGATAGCGGAGCGAGAGACCCAGTACTTC. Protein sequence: CASRIAERETQYF.

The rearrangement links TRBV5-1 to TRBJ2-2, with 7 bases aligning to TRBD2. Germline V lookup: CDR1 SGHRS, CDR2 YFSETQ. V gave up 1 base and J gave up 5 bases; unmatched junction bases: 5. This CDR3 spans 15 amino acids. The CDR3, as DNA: TGCGCCAGCAGCTTGCGGGGGGAAAGGACCGGGGAGCTGTTTTTT. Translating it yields CASSLRGERTGELFF.